This TCR beta chain comes out of a study of T cell responses to AZD1222 COVID-19 vaccine (dated by TCRdb to about 2021). About the full investigation: AZD1222 recipients whose second dose came at about 4 weeks and those whose second dose came at about 12 weeks were combined into one group, since spike-specific TCR depth and breadth did not differ between the two schedules. TCR sequencing covered 230 or so trial participants: 200 to 210 given two doses of AZD1222 and approximately 26 given two doses of MenACWY control vaccine. Trial participants were enrolled by age into subgroups of 18-55, 56-69 and 70-plus years, and around 150, 28 and 57 TCR-sequenced participants, respectively, were included in these subgroups.

The CDR3 regions of human TCRbeta chains were analyzed by immunosequencing. As for the original processing: Repertoire TCRs were checked for matches against a reference library of SARS-CoV-2-specific TCRs that had been generated using the MIRA antigen-specificity platform. Breadth was defined as the fraction of unique TCRs that were SARS-CoV-2-associated. Depth was defined as the fraction of total T cells that were SARS-CoV-2-associated. Using the MIRA data, each spike-specific TCR was assigned both to the spike region to which the TCR was reactive and to a CD4 or CD8 class. Log10-transformed breadth and depth values were compared by one-way ANOVA with Sidak's multiple comparisons tests. In TCRdb, the immuneACCESS table is reduced to in-frame sequences with V and J assigned. These tables do not hold every clone; where another copy was compared, an unresolved V gene accounts for under half, and the others remain unexplained. Clone size and V and J calls were adopted from that table, with D and trimming inferred from the DNA. The sample profile shows around 63,000 clones; around 86% of them were found once. The ten largest clones represent roughly 19% of the sample.

The sample's time point label, decoded: baseline before first vaccination. The vaccinee samples were drawn from two UK trials, COV001 and COV002, one of which was a single-blind randomized controlled phase 2/3 trial testing AZD1222 (ChAdOx1 nCoV-19) in healthy adults. Trial participant PBMC samples were collected at day 0 and day 28 after the second dose for TCRbeta chain sequencing. The full study reports these points: In the small 56-69-year group, the increase in depth fell short of significance, most likely because of low power. Most participants were white British and females outnumbered males, and the authors suggested that clonal diversity may have been underestimated. Because no samples from the day 14 peak response were available, repertoires could be characterized only after the peak T cell response. After two AZD1222 doses, both the breadth and the depth of spike-specific TCRs were significantly higher than at day 0 and than in MenACWY recipients. Nearly half of unique spike-specific TCRs reportedly recognized epitopes outside regions mutated in the B.1.351 and B.1.1.7 variants. The vaccine-associated CD4 TCRs covered the entire spike protein, and the dominant responses fell in regions 160-218 and 743-854. Conclusions about previously exposed vaccinees were limited because only six AZD1222 recipients were SARS-CoV-2 seropositive at baseline.

In the case of this clone: Which antigen it targets is not known. Base quality data are lacking; no much larger clone is found one base away.

The clonotype was recovered from an adult in good health. This sample comprised peripheral blood, obtained on day 0 of AZD1222 vaccination.

The CDR3 reads as follows: CASSPNQGASSYEQYF. The sequence in DNA is TGTGCCAGCAGTCCTAACCAGGGGGCTAGCTCCTACGAGCAGTACTTC. The receptor chain draws on TRBV5-4 and TRBJ2-7; 8 junctional bases match TRBD1. According to the germline V gene (reference sequence), CDR1 reads SGHNT and CDR2 reads YYREEE. The CDR3 goes from the cysteine to the phenylalanine over 16 residues. Here the CDR3 DNA is all that survives: 48 bases in frame from base 1. Clipping removes 5 bases from V and 0 bases from J, with 10 as the unmatched junction base count.